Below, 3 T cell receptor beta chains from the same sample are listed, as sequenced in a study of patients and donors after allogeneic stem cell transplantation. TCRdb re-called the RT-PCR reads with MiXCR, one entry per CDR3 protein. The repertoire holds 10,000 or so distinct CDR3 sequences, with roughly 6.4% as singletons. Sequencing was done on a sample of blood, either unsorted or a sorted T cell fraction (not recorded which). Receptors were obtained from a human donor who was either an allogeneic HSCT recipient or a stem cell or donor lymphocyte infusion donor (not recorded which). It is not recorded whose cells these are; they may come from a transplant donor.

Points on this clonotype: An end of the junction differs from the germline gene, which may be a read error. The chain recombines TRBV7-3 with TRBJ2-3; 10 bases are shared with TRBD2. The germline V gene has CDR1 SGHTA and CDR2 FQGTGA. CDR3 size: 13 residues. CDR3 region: CASSLGLADRQYF. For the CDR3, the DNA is TGTGCCAGCAGCTTAGGACTAGCGGATAGGCAGTATTTT.

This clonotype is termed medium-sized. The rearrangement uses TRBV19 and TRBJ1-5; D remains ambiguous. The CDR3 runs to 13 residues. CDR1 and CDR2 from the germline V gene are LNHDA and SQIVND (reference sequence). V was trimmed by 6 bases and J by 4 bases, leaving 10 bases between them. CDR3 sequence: CASRTAVNQPQHF. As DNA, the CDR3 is TGTGCCAGTAGGACGGCAGTTAATCAGCCCCAGCATTTT.

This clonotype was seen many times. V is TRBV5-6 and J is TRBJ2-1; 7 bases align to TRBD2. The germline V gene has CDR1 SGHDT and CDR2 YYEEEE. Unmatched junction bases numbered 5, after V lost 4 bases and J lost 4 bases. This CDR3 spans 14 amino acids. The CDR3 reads CASSRGSGYNEQFF. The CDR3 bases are TGTGCCAGCAGCAGGGGTAGCGGGTACAATGAGCAGTTCTTC.